This TCR beta chain is drawn from a study of cytomegalovirus exposure and HLA in healthy donors. V was clipped by 1 base and J by 6 bases, with 7 bases between them. The CDR3 length is 13 residues. Germline V gene sequence: CDR1 SGHDT, CDR2 YYEEEE. Primers included in the PCR were 60 Vbeta and 13 Jbeta primers. Profiled with immunoSEQ multiplex PCR; TCRdb holds only in-frame clones, not every one. The repertoire holds roughly 100,000 clones, with 60% to 85% as singletons. This chain joins TRBV5-6 and TRBJ2-2; D is possibly TRBD1 (5 bases). What was sequenced was PBMCs. This clonotype originated in a woman aged 40 to 50 in good health and CMV-seronegative. In DNA form, the CDR3 reads TGTGCCAGCAGCTTGACAGGTCCCGGGGAGCTGTTTTTT. It translates to CASSLTGPGELFF.